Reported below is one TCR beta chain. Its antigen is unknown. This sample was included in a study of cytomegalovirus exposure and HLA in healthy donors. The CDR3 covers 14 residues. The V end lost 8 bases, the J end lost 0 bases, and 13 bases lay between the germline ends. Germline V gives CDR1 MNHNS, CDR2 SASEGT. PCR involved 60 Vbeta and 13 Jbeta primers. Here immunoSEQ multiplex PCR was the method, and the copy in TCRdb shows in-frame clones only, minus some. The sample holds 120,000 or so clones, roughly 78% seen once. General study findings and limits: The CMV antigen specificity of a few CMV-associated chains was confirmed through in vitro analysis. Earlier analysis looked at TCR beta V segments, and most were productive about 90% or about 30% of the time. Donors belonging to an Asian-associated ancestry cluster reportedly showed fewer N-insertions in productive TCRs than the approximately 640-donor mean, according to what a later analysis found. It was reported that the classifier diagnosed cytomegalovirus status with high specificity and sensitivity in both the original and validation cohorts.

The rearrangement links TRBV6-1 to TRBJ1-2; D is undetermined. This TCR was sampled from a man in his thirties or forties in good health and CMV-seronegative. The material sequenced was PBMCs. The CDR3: CASSPQQANYGYTF. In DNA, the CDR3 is TGTGCCAGCTCCCCTCAACAAGCTAACTATGGCTACACCTTC.